This passage covers 30 T cell receptor beta chains from one sample sequenced in a study of immune heterogeneity within non-small cell lung tumors. Bulk tumor genomic DNA was the template, and each sample received around 0.55 ug. Spaced far apart, several biopsies were taken from each primary tumor during surgery. Those enrolled were patients newly diagnosed with untreated non-small cell lung cancer and undergoing curative surgery. TCR beta CDR3 amplification used multiplex PCR with 32 V and 13 J primers. TCRdb re-called the multiplex PCR reads through MiXCR, storing one row per CDR3 protein. The repertoire has 14,000 to 15,000 distinct CDR3 sequences, around 28% of them found once; the top ten carry around 5%. The sequenced sample consisted of lung tumor tissue. The receptors come from a man between 40 and 49 years old with non-small cell lung cancer.

This clonotype showed up many times. This rearrangement joins TRBV3-1 to TRBJ1-3; tentative D call: TRBD1 (5 bases). Per germline, CDR1 LGHDT and CDR2 YNNKEL (reference sequence). There are 11 residues in the CDR3. V was pared by 4 bases and J by 12 bases, with 10 bases between. The CDR3 here is CASSPGTFIYF. In nucleotides, the CDR3 is TGTGCCAGCAGCCCCGGGACGTTCATATATTTT.

About this clonotype itself: A single base separates this from a much larger clone, so it may be a read error. The V call is TRBV6-1, the J call TRBJ2-5; 7 nucleotides line up with TRBD2. This CDR3 is built from 15 residues. Germline-derived CDR1 and CDR2 are MNHNS and SASEGT. The CDR3 protein is CARSGELAVTETQYF. The CDR3 nucleotides read TGTGCCAGGAGTGGGGAGCTAGCGGTGACGGAGACCCAGTACTTC.

V and J are TRBV6-1 and TRBJ2-1; 9 positions agree with TRBD1. Looked up from germline, CDR1 is MNHNS and CDR2 is SASEGT. J was trimmed by 6 bases and V by 2 bases; bases with no gene match: 2. The CDR3 totals 14 residues. This chain's CDR3 is CASSERTGANEQFF. The DNA of the CDR3 is TGTGCCAGCAGTGAAAGGACAGGGGCCAATGAGCAGTTCTTC.

This clonotype was detected ten times or more. This chain joins TRBV7-8 and TRBJ2-1; 9 nucleotides match TRBD2. Per germline, CDR1 SGHVS and CDR2 FQNEAQ. CDR3 length equals 12 residues. Germline trimming cut 4 bases from V and 15 bases from J; bases unmatched to any gene: 7. The CDR3 DNA reads TGTGCCAGCAGCTCCCGAGCGGGAGGTTGGTTCTTC. This translates into CASSSRAGGWFF.

This clonotype has more than one count but fewer than ten. V and J are TRBV11-3 and TRBJ2-5; D may correspond to TRBD1 or TRBD2 (6 bases each). Germline CDR1 SGHNT, CDR2 YENEEA. The CDR3 is made up of 14 amino acids. The V end was cut by 5 bases, the J end by 4 bases, with 14 bases between. The DNA of the CDR3 is TGTGCCAGCAGCATAGCCAGGGGAGGAGAGACCCAGTACTTC. It encodes CASSIARGGETQYF.

Regarding this clonotype: This clone may be a read error of a much larger clone one base away. The V and J genes are TRBV7-2 and TRBJ1-3; TRBD1 is a possible D gene (5 bases). V was clipped by 3 bases and J by 4 bases, with 13 bases between them. This CDR3 spans 15 amino acids. Germline CDR1 is SGHTA and CDR2 is FQGNSA. The CDR3 DNA follows: TGTGCCAGCAGCTTGTGTGGGACTCAAGGAAACACCATATATTTT. Protein: CASSLCGTQGNTIYF.

There are a few counts of this clonotype. This chain connects TRBV30 to TRBJ2-1; D ambiguous. The CDR3 runs to 15 residues. V lost 0 bases to trimming and J lost 6 bases, with 15 bases between them. Germline V CDR1 and CDR2: GTSNPN, SVGIG (reference sequence). The CDR3 DNA is TGTGCCTGGAGTGTTGGCGGCCATAATCCCAATGAGCAGTTCTTC. This gives the protein CAWSVGGHNPNEQFF.

This chain joins TRBV19 and TRBJ2-1; 8 bases fit TRBD1. This CDR3 has 15 amino acids. Per germline, CDR1 LNHDA and CDR2 SQIVND (reference sequence). V lost 3 bases to trimming and J lost 8 bases; unmatched junction nucleotides: 9. The CDR3 bases are TGTGCCAGTAGTATTTCCCGACAGGGGATCGATGAGCAGTTCTTC. Amino acids: CASSISRQGIDEQFF.

In its sample, this clonotype was seen a few times. The genes are TRBV12-3 or TRBV12-4 and TRBJ2-5; no clear D. Trimming removed 1 base at V and 3 bases at J, with 9 bases between. This CDR3 contains 14 residues. CDR3 nucleotide sequence: TGTGCCAGCAGTTTAGGACTGGCAAAAGAGACCCAGTACTTC. Translated: CASSLGLAKETQYF.

Only a few counts were recorded for this clonotype. The chain carries TRBV5-1 and TRBJ2-1, with D possibly matching TRBD2 (6 bases). Trimming left V 1 base short and J 6 bases short, with 20 bases between. CDR3 length equals 17 residues. Germline values: CDR1 SGHRS, CDR2 YFSETQ. Written as DNA, the CDR3 is TGCGCCAGCAGCTTGATGGCAGCGGGCGGCGTTGGCAATGAGCAGTTCTTC. It specifies CASSLMAAGGVGNEQFF.

Points on this clonotype: Just one base apart from a much larger clone, this may be a read error. The chain joins TRBV20-1 to TRBJ2-3; either TRBD1 or TRBD2 may fit D (5 bases each). This CDR3 is built from 14 residues. V lost 6 bases and J 6 bases, leaving 19 bases between the germline ends. Germline values: CDR1 DFQATT, CDR2 SNEGSKA (reference sequence). In nucleotides, the CDR3 is TGCAGTGCAGAACTAGTGGGGCTAGGCGATACGCAGTATTTT. This translates into CSAELVGLGDTQYF.

The table lists this clonotype with many counts. The genes are TRBV7-9 and TRBJ1-2, with 8 bases that match TRBD1. The V segment lost 5 bases and the J segment 4 bases; nucleotides outside the gene matches: 3. CDR3 length: 13 residues. Looked up from germline, CDR1 is SEHNR and CDR2 is FQNEAQ (reference sequence). CDR3 sequence reads: CASSVQGGYGYTF. CDR3 bases: TGTGCCAGCAGCGTACAGGGGGGCTATGGCTACACCTTC.

In its sample, this clonotype was seen many times. The chain joins TRBV6-5 to TRBJ2-3; D not resolved. The CDR3 consists of 14 residues. Trimming stripped 2 bases from V and 4 bases from J, with 10 bases between. CDR1 MNHEY and CDR2 SVGAGI come from the germline V gene. The CDR3 sequence is CASSYRPGPDTQYF. CDR3 DNA: TGTGCCAGCAGTTACCGGCCGGGCCCAGATACGCAGTATTTT.

This clonotype has a count of ten or more. V gene TRBV10-1 combines with J gene TRBJ2-7; 10 bases line up with TRBD2. After removal of 2 bases from V and 0 bases from J, the junction contained 13 bases not matched to a gene. CDR1 and CDR2 from the germline V gene are WNHNN and SYGVQD (reference sequence). The CDR3 spans 19 residues. For the CDR3, the DNA is TGCGCCAGCAGTGAGAATCAGGGTAGCGGGAGGCCGAGCTCCTACGAGCAGTACTTC. Translation: CASSENQGSGRPSSYEQYF.

The table lists this clonotype with a few counts. A much larger clone lies a single base off, so this may be a read error. The genes are TRBV20-1 and TRBJ2-6; a weak D match, TRBD1 (5 bases). This CDR3 contains 12 residues. CDR1 and CDR2 from the germline V gene are DFQATT and SNEGSKA (reference sequence). CDR3 amino acids: CSADSGANVLAF. For the CDR3, the DNA is TGCAGTGCCGACTCTGGGGCCAACGTCCTGGCTTTC.

This clonotype rates as medium-sized. The gene calls are TRBV12-5 and TRBJ2-1; 8 bases are a match to TRBD2. CDR3 length: 18 residues. Looked up from germline, CDR1 is LGHNT and CDR2 is FRNRAP. V was clipped by 2 bases and J by 7 bases; unmatched bases: 16. The CDR3 coding sequence is TGTGCTAGTGGTTTGTCGGTCGTTTGGGGTAGCGGGGTGAATGAGCAGTTCTTC. Amino acid sequence: CASGLSVVWGSGVNEQFF.

This clonotype was seen ten or more times. The rearrangement uses TRBV6-1 and TRBJ2-1; 11 nucleotides line up with TRBD1. The J segment lost 10 bases and the V segment lost 6 bases, leaving 8 bases of the junction unmatched. Germline CDR1 MNHNS, CDR2 SASEGT. The CDR3 runs to 14 residues. The CDR3 protein is CASRRTGGQGEQFF. In DNA form, the CDR3 reads TGTGCCAGCAGGAGGACAGGGGGCCAGGGGGAGCAGTTCTTC.

For this clonotype: A much larger clone lies one base from this, so it may be a read error. The chain links TRBV12-3 or TRBV12-4 to TRBJ2-2; 7 bases fit TRBD1. The CDR3 totals 13 residues. The ends lost 8 bases at V and 4 bases at J; junction bases unmatched: 4. The CDR3 nucleotides read TGTGCCAGCGGGGACAGCAGCACCGGGGAGCTGTTTTTT. This encodes CASGDSSTGELFF.

To note about this clonotype: A much bigger clone sits one base away, suggesting this may be a read error. The V gene is TRBV10-3, the J gene TRBJ2-7; TRBD1 agrees at 9 bases. Germline V gives CDR1 ENHRY, CDR2 SYGVKD. The CDR3 extends over 14 amino acids. V shed 3 bases, J shed 5 bases, and the junction held 5 bases outside the gene matches. CDR3 bases: TGTGCCATCAGTGAACCGGGACAGGGACACGAGCAGTACTTC. Protein product: CAISEPGQGHEQYF.

This clonotype was counted a few times. A much larger clone lies one base from this, so it may be a read error. The chain couples TRBV20-1 to TRBJ1-2; D may be TRBD1 (5 bases). This CDR3 region has 14 residues. V dropped 3 bases and J dropped 0 bases, with 11 bases sitting between them. CDR1 DFQATT and CDR2 SNEGSKA come from the germline V gene (reference sequence). Here the CDR3 reads CSARERQSNYGYTF. CDR3 nucleotide sequence: TGCAGTGCTAGGGAGCGACAGTCTAACTATGGCTACACCTTC.

This clonotype is labeled as medium-sized. The rearrangement joins TRBV20-1 to TRBJ2-7; D gene ambiguous. V shed 7 bases and J shed 0 bases, with 13 bases lying between them. This CDR3 region has 13 residues. CDR1 and CDR2 (germline): DFQATT, SNEGSKA (reference sequence). In DNA form, the CDR3 reads TGCAGTGTGGGAACGCCGGTCTCCTACGAGCAGTACTTC. This translates into CSVGTPVSYEQYF.

The genes are TRBV7-8 and TRBJ2-2; D unclear. The V end was cut by 5 bases, the J end by 0 bases, with 13 bases between. Germline CDR1 is SGHVS and CDR2 is FQNEAQ. The CDR3 has 16 residues. This CDR3 reads CASSPRSLTNTGELFF. DNA of the CDR3: TGTGCCAGCAGCCCCAGAAGTCTAACGAACACCGGGGAGCTGTTTTTT.

Sample share makes this clonotype medium-sized. This chain connects TRBV5-1 to TRBJ2-1; 8 bases are a match to TRBD2. The length of the CDR3 is 16 residues. The germline gives CDR1 SGHRS, CDR2 YFSETQ. With V trimmed by 4 bases and J by 7 bases, 13 bases remained unmatched. The chain's CDR3 is CASSPAPSGLRNEQFF. In DNA, the CDR3 is TGCGCCAGCAGCCCGGCGCCTAGCGGGCTACGGAATGAGCAGTTCTTC.

This chain links TRBV19 with TRBJ2-3; 9 positions agree with TRBD2. Per germline, CDR1 LNHDA and CDR2 SQIVND (reference sequence). The CDR3 consists of 14 residues. J lost 4 bases, V lost 7 bases, and 6 bases had no gene match. The CDR3: CASTAGGGSDTQYF. The CDR3 bases are TGTGCCAGTACGGCGGGAGGGGGCTCAGATACGCAGTATTTT.

This clonotype appeared many times. This chain connects TRBV7-9 to TRBJ2-7; unclear D gene. The CDR3 loop spans 13 amino acids. Germline-derived CDR1 and CDR2 are SEHNR and FQNEAQ (reference sequence). V was shortened by 5 bases and J by 7 bases, with 15 bases between the two germline ends. CDR3 DNA sequence: TGTGCCAGCAGCGTTGGCTCGGATCGGGAGCAGTACTTC. Amino acid sequence: CASSVGSDREQYF.

V gene TRBV20-1 combines with J gene TRBJ2-5; 8 positions agree with TRBD1. Trimming took 3 bases from V and 5 from J; bases not matched to a gene: 8. This CDR3 has 14 residues. The germline V gene has CDR1 DFQATT and CDR2 SNEGSKA (reference sequence). The CDR3 protein is CSASPRGRRETQYF. The CDR3 nucleotides read TGCAGTGCTAGTCCCAGGGGGCGAAGGGAGACCCAGTACTTC.

This clonotype showed up just a few times. A much larger clone lies a single base off, so this may be a read error. The rearrangement joins TRBV29-1 to TRBJ2-1; either TRBD1 or TRBD2 may supply D (6 bases each). The CDR3 runs to 11 residues. Trimming took off 1 base at V and 15 bases at J, with 13 bases between the two ends. The germline V gene encodes CDR1 SQVTM and CDR2 ANQGSEA. CDR3 nucleotides: TGCAGCGTTGAAGGGGGGGCGCGGCTGTTCTTC. Protein product: CSVEGGARLFF.

This clonotype is judged medium-sized (0.01 to 0.1%). The J gene is TRBJ2-7, the V gene TRBV10-1; D ambiguous. The CDR3 loop spans 9 amino acids. In germline, CDR1 is WNHNN, CDR2 SYGVQD (reference sequence). The germline V and J ends were trimmed by 7 bases and 6 bases, with 4 bases remaining between them. CDR3 region: CASTGEQYF. In DNA, the CDR3 is TGCGCCAGCACGGGCGAGCAGTACTTC.

Notes on this clonotype: Germline and junction disagree at one end, which may indicate a read error. V is TRBV27 and J is TRBJ2-7, with unresolved D. The CDR3 totals 15 residues. CDR1 MNHEY and CDR2 SMNVEV come from the germline V gene (reference sequence). In nucleotides, the CDR3 is TGTGCCAGCAGTTTGAAACAAACCCCCTCCTACGAGCAGCAATTC. This encodes CASSLKQTPSYEQQF.

This clonotype was found many times. The chain links TRBV2 to TRBJ2-4; D unclear. Trimming took 7 bases from V and 7 from J, leaving 14 bases between them. From germline, CDR1 is SNHLY and CDR2 FYNNEI. The CDR3 totals 13 residues. The chain's CDR3 is CASISELRNIQYF. The CDR3 coding sequence is TGTGCCAGCATAAGCGAACTACGGAACATTCAGTACTTC.